A single sample is the source of the 20 T cell receptor beta chains below, sequenced in a study of a mutant IDH1 vaccine in newly diagnosed glioma. Indicated time point: week 23, last vaccination. One vaccine dose held 300 ug of mutant IDH1 20-mer peptide and came with topical imiquimod. Assay: immunoSEQ multiplex PCR; the TCRdb copy retains only in-frame clones and omits some. The table has about 11,000 clones, about nine tenths seen once. Their target antigens are unknown. The specimen comprised PBMCs, sampled from a glioma patient whose treatment included an IDH1 peptide vaccine. These receptors came from a woman aged 40-49 years with glioma. Some clones in this sample may be carry-over from other donors' samples.

The chain combines TRBV19 with TRBJ1-2; 8 positions match TRBD1. J was trimmed by 6 bases and V by 7 bases; bases with no gene match: 4. This CDR3 is 12 amino acids long. Germline V gene lookup returns CDR1 LNHDA and CDR2 SQIVND (reference sequence). In DNA, the CDR3 is TGTGCCAGTAAGCAGGGGGCCAATGGCTACACCTTC. Translation gives CASKQGANGYTF. The full variable domain, in which reference TRBV19 and TRBJ1-2 provide the parts outside the CDR3, is DGGITQSPKYLFRKEGQNVTLSCEQNLNHDAMYWYRQDPGQGLRLIYYSQIVNDFQKGDIAEGYSVSREKKESFPLTVTSAQKNPTAFYLCASKQGANGYTFGSGTRLTVV.

V and J are TRBV10-2 and TRBJ1-5; no definite D call. The length of the CDR3 is 15 residues. V was pared by 6 bases and J by 1 base, with 13 bases between. The germline V gene encodes CDR1 WSHSY and CDR2 SAAADI. The CDR3 coding sequence is TGCGCCAGCAGCCCATCGGTAGGGAGCAATCAGCCCCAGCATTTT. Encoded protein: CASSPSVGSNQPQHF.

The rearrangement uses TRBV18 and TRBJ1-2; tentatively, D is TRBD1 (6 bases). The CDR3 extends over 16 amino acids. Germline V lookup: CDR1 KGHSH, CDR2 LQKENI. The V end was cut by 6 bases, the J end by 6 bases, with 23 bases between. CDR3 coding DNA: TGTGCCAGCTCCCCCAATTCGGCAGGGGCATACCATGGCTACACCTTC. Amino acids: CASSPNSAGAYHGYTF.

The chain has TRBV5-4 and TRBJ2-3; TRBD1 or TRBD2 may be the D gene (5 bases each). The CDR3 has 14 residues. Germline CDR1 and CDR2: SGHNT and YYREEE (reference sequence). Trimming took 3 bases from V and 3 from J, leaving 11 bases between them. CDR3 region: CASSWGSGTDTQYF. For the CDR3, the DNA is TGTGCCAGCAGCTGGGGGAGCGGAACAGATACGCAGTATTTT.

The J gene is TRBJ2-5, the V gene TRBV19; TRBD2 matches at 10 bases. In germline, CDR1 is LNHDA, CDR2 SQIVND (reference sequence). V trimming: 4 bases; J trimming: 1 base; junction bases outside the gene matches: 3. The CDR3 is made up of 15 amino acids. CDR3 DNA: TGTGCCAGTAGTAGTGGACTAGCGGCCCAAGAGACCCAGTACTTC. Amino acids: CASSSGLAAQETQYF. The full variable domain, completed using reference TRBV19 and TRBJ2-5, is DGGITQSPKYLFRKEGQNVTLSCEQNLNHDAMYWYRQDPGQGLRLIYYSQIVNDFQKGDIAEGYSVSREKKESFPLTVTSAQKNPTAFYLCASSSGLAAQETQYFGPGTRLLVL.

V usage is TRBV30 and J usage is TRBJ2-1; D gene unclear. CDR1 and CDR2 from the germline V gene are GTSNPN and SVGIG (reference sequence). The CDR3 sequence is 11 residues long. V was pared by 4 bases and J by 4 bases, with 5 bases between. DNA of the CDR3: TGTGCCTGGACCGATTACAATGAGCAGTTCTTC. It translates to CAWTDYNEQFF. The full variable domain, completed using reference TRBV30 and TRBJ2-1, is SQTIHQWPATLVQPVGSPLSLECTVEGTSNPNLYWYRQAAGRGLQLLFYSVGIGQISSEVPQNLSASRPQDRQFILSSKKLLLSDSGFYLCAWTDYNEQFFGPGTRLTVL.

The chain recombines TRBV2 with TRBJ2-5, with 11 bases aligning to TRBD2. Germline trimming cut 0 bases from V and 4 bases from J; bases unmatched to any gene: 7. Looked up from germline, CDR1 is SNHLY and CDR2 is FYNNEI. The CDR3 consists of 17 residues. The CDR3 region has the DNA TGTGCCAGCAGTGAAGCGCGACGGCTAGCGGGGGGAGAGACCCAGTACTTC. It encodes CASSEARRLAGGETQYF.

The rearrangement uses TRBV13 and TRBJ2-7; D remains unclear. Trimming left V 5 bases short and J 0 bases short, with 8 bases between. The CDR3 is 13 residues long. The germline V gene has CDR1 PRHDT and CDR2 FYEKMQ (reference sequence). This CDR3 is CASSRPNSYEQYF. Here the CDR3 DNA reads TGTGCCAGCAGCCGACCAAACTCCTACGAGCAGTACTTC.

V is TRBV7-8 and J is TRBJ2-5; 7 bases agree with TRBD2. Trimming took 5 bases from V and 5 from J; bases not matched to a gene: 14. The CDR3 consists of 16 residues. CDR1 and CDR2 (germline): SGHVS, FQNEAQ. CDR3 residues: CASSPHRLAGRETQYF. CDR3 nucleotides: TGTGCCAGCAGCCCCCACAGACTAGCCGGTCGGGAGACCCAGTACTTC.

The gene calls are TRBV5-1 and TRBJ1-6; 7 nucleotides match TRBD1. V dropped 0 bases and J dropped 7; count of bases not matched to a gene: 7. The CDR3 sequence is 16 residues long. The germline V gene has CDR1 SGHRS and CDR2 YFSETQ. The CDR3 nucleotides are TGCGCCAGCAGCTTGGGTACAGGGGATAGCAATTCACCCCTCCACTTT. This encodes CASSLGTGDSNSPLHF. The complete variable domain, with remaining parts taken from reference TRBV5-1 and TRBJ1-6, reads KAGVTQTPRYLIKTRGQQVTLSCSPISGHRSVSWYQQTPGQGLQFLFEYFSETQRNKGNFPGRFSGRQFSNSRSEMNVSTLELGDSALYLCASSLGTGDSNSPLHFGNGTRLTVT.

This clone was counted a few times. The J gene is TRBJ1-5, the V gene TRBV30; no reliable D call. Germline CDR1 and CDR2: GTSNPN and SVGIG (reference sequence). The V gene lost 2 bases and the J gene lost 7 bases, with 12 bases spanning the gap. This CDR3 spans 13 amino acids. The DNA of the CDR3 is TGTGCCTGGAGTTCCTCCCTGGGGCAGCCCCAGCATTTT. This sequence encodes CAWSSSLGQPQHF.

The chain joins TRBV6-4 to TRBJ2-7; TRBD1 might be the D (5 bases). CDR1 and CDR2 (germline): MRHNA, SNTAGT. V lost 0 bases and J lost 3, with 24 bases in between. This CDR3 comprises 19 residues. The chain's CDR3 is CASSDSISRAETLIYEQYF. Written as DNA, the CDR3 is TGTGCCAGCAGTGACTCGATCTCCAGGGCAGAGACCCTAATCTACGAGCAGTACTTC.

This clone has just one count. The CDR3 DNA sequence: TGTGCCAGCGGCGCTAGAGGGAGGAACACTGAAGCTTTCTTT. It codes for CASGARGRNTEAFF. The chain carries TRBV11-1 and TRBJ1-1; D remains unclear. Germline-derived CDR1 and CDR2 are SGHAT and FQDESV (reference sequence). The CDR3 totals 14 residues. The ends were cut back, 8 bases at V and 1 base at J, with 14 bases in the middle.

The chain uses TRBV4-1 and TRBJ1-6; 7 nucleotides align to TRBD1. Germline V gene sequence: CDR1 MGHRA, CDR2 YSYEKL. The V gene end was trimmed by 0 bases and the J gene end by 7 bases; junction bases not matched to a gene: 12. The CDR3 length is 18 residues. CDR3 protein: CASSQDPRQGIGNSPLHF. The CDR3 coding sequence is TGCGCCAGCAGCCAAGATCCCCGACAGGGAATAGGCAATTCACCCCTCCACTTT.

The gene calls are TRBV6-4 and TRBJ2-2; TRBD1 is a possible D gene (5 bases). Germline loops: CDR1 MRHNA, CDR2 SNTAGT. V dropped 3 bases and J dropped 3 bases, with 8 bases sitting between them. CDR3 length equals 14 residues. The chain's CDR3 is CASSERGDTGELFF. The CDR3 DNA is TGTGCCAGCAGTGAAAGGGGTGACACCGGGGAGCTGTTTTTT.

The CDR3 is CAWGGGGTEAFF. The CDR3 nucleotides read TGTGCATGGGGCGGAGGGGGCACTGAAGCTTTCTTT. This sequence joins TRBV30 and TRBJ1-1; possibly TRBD1 for D (6 bases). The germline gives CDR1 GTSNPN, CDR2 SVGIG (reference sequence). The CDR3 is 12 amino acids. Complete variable domain (other parts from reference TRBV30 and TRBJ1-1): SQTIHQWPATLVQPVGSPLSLECTVEGTSNPNLYWYRQAAGRGLQLLFYSVGIGQISSEVPQNLSASRPQDRQFILSSKKLLLSDSGFYLCAWGGGGTEAFFGQGTRLTVV.

The chain is built from TRBV6-1 and TRBJ2-7; D remains unclear. The CDR3 has 14 amino acids. Between the trimmed V and J ends, which lost 3 bases and 4 bases, there was a span of 13 bases. Germline V CDR1 and CDR2: MNHNS, SASEGT. CDR3 sequence reads: CASSEYGVDYEQYF. In nucleotides, the CDR3 is TGTGCCAGCAGTGAGTATGGGGTAGATTACGAGCAGTACTTC.

The chain uses TRBV15 and TRBJ1-2; D may be TRBD1 (5 bases). Germline V gives CDR1 LNHNV, CDR2 YYDKDF (reference sequence). V lost 5 bases and J 7 bases, leaving 14 bases between the germline ends. The CDR3 length is 13 residues. The CDR3 loop is CATSESRGGGYTF. The CDR3 coding sequence is TGTGCCACCAGCGAGTCAAGGGGAGGTGGCTACACCTTC.

The V gene is TRBV27, the J gene TRBJ1-4; D unresolved. CDR3 size: 13 residues. Trimming took off 4 bases at V and 8 bases at J, with 11 bases between the two ends. Germline CDR1 is MNHEY and CDR2 is SMNVEV (reference sequence). The CDR3 DNA reads as TGTGCCAGCAGTTACACACGGGGAGAAAAACTGTTTTTT. This codes for CASSYTRGEKLFF.

J is TRBJ1-1 and V is TRBV30; D not certain. V lost 4 bases, J lost 9 bases, and 18 bases lay in between. CDR1 and CDR2 from the germline V gene are GTSNPN and SVGIG (reference sequence). The CDR3 totals 13 residues. Here the CDR3 reads CAWTYGVPLKAFF. The CDR3 region has the DNA TGTGCCTGGACCTATGGGGTCCCACTCAAAGCTTTCTTT.